The clone carrying this T cell receptor (beta chain) occurred many times. TCR beta CDR3 regions were amplified from RNA. First-round RT-PCR of the TCR CDR3 relied on the HTBI primer set. From the multiplex PCR reads, TCRdb called clonotypes with MiXCR, one entry per CDR3 protein. The repertoire includes around 660,000 distinct CDR3 sequences, nearly 45% of them detected once, and less than 9% sits in the top ten. V lost 3 bases to trimming and J lost 6 bases, with 9 bases between them. This CDR3 spans 13 amino acids. These data come from a study of T cells in Graves' hyperthyroidism and ophthalmopathy.

The rearrangement joins TRBV12-3 or TRBV12-4 to TRBJ1-5; D possibly corresponds to TRBD1 (5 bases). Input material: peripheral blood or thyroid tissue (not recorded which). The receptor was derived from an adult man with Graves' disease, either hyperthyroidism or ophthalmopathy (not recorded which). The chain's CDR3 is CASSFQGGQPQHF. CDR3 nucleotides: TGTGCCAGCAGTTTCCAGGGCGGTCAGCCCCAGCATTTT.